These 28 T cell receptor beta chains were all obtained from the same sample, sequenced in a study of post-analysis software for immune sequencing data (dated by TCRdb to the mid-2010s). Their cognate antigens are unknown. The research as a whole found: A few TRBV segments, including TRBV5-6, TRBV5-1 and TRBV20-1, were significantly more frequent in patients than controls.

The library was obtained by PCR. The sequencing machine was an Illumina HiSeq 2500. To reduce PCR and sequencing biases, unique molecular identifiers were incorporated into the TCR beta cDNA libraries. Using fastp trimming at Q25 and MiXCR clonotype assembly, TCRdb reanalyzed the public sequencing data and kept in-frame beta chains. Each CDR3 protein gets just one entry, which takes the most common genes and DNA from the rows behind it. The sample yields about 200,000 distinct CDR3 sequences; approximately 28% were counted once. The top ten clones comprise 3% to 4% of the sample. The sample was blood. These receptors were taken from a girl aged 2-17 years with multiple sclerosis.

In this sample, this clonotype turned up a few times. The V call is TRBV7-2, the J call TRBJ2-1; D possibly matches TRBD1 or TRBD2 (5 bases each). V was trimmed by 5 bases and J by 6 bases, leaving 8 bases between them. Germline assignment: CDR1 SGHTA and CDR2 FQGNSA. The CDR3 runs to 12 residues. CDR3 sequence reads: CASSRDGNEQFF. The DNA of the CDR3 is TGTGCCAGCAGCCGGGACGGCAATGAGCAGTTCTTC. The full variable domain, rest sourced from reference TRBV7-2 and TRBJ2-1, is GAGVSQSPSNKVTEKGKDVELRCDPISGHTALYWYRQSLGQGLEFLIYFQGNSAPDKSGLPSDRFSAERTGGSVSTLTIQRTQQEDSAVYLCASSRDGNEQFFGPGTRLTVL.

V is TRBV7-2 and J is TRBJ2-5; D possibly corresponds to TRBD1 (6 bases). The germline V and J ends were trimmed by 5 bases and 5 bases, with 12 bases remaining between them. Germline V gene lookup returns CDR1 SGHTA and CDR2 FQGNSA. The CDR3 contains 13 residues. CDR3 residues: CASSPTGYETQYF. The CDR3 coding sequence is TGTGCCAGCAGCCCGACAGGATACGAGACCCAGTACTTC.

This clonotype was seen a single time. The chain has TRBV10-3 and TRBJ2-1, with 9 nucleotides matching TRBD2. CDR1 and CDR2 (germline): ENHRY, SYGVKD. This CDR3 comprises 18 residues. V gave up 0 bases and J gave up 13 bases; unmatched junction bases: 19. Here the CDR3 reads CAISESMVAGARWETQFF. The CDR3 DNA reads TGTGCCATCAGTGAGTCGATGGTAGCGGGAGCCCGGTGGGAGACCCAGTTCTTC.

This clonotype has just a few counts. This sequence joins TRBV28 and TRBJ2-7; D is perhaps TRBD1 (6 bases). The V gene's germline CDR1 is MDHEN and CDR2 SYDVKM. The CDR3 is 14 amino acids. V lost 2 bases and J 3 bases, leaving 11 bases between the germline ends. CDR3 loop: CASSLQGGSYEQYF. For the CDR3, the DNA is TGTGCCAGCAGTTTACAAGGGGGAAGCTACGAGCAGTACTTC.

Remarks on this clonotype: A much larger clone is a single base away; this may be a read error. The chain employs TRBV5-1 and TRBJ2-1; D unresolved. Between the trimmed V and J ends, which lost 0 bases and 10 bases, there was a span of 11 bases. This CDR3 is 13 amino acids long. Looked up from germline, CDR1 is SGHRS and CDR2 is YFSETQ. CDR3 nucleotide sequence: TGCGCCAGCAGCTTGGACCTAGTGGCGGAGCAGTTCTTC. It codes for CASSLDLVAEQFF.

This clonotype showed up just a few times. The chain recombines TRBV6-5 with TRBJ1-5, with no clear D. Germline assignment: CDR1 MNHEY and CDR2 SVGAGI. The length of the CDR3 is 16 residues. The V end lost 6 bases, the J end lost 0 bases, and 15 bases lay between the germline ends. The CDR3 sequence: CASRPLGRYSNQPQHF. CDR3 DNA sequence: TGTGCCAGCAGGCCTCTCGGACGGTATAGCAATCAGCCCCAGCATTTT.

Worth noting for this clonotype: A single base separates this from a much larger clone, so it may be a read error. The V and J genes are TRBV10-3 and TRBJ2-5; D gene ambiguous. The germline CDR1 and CDR2 sequences are ENHRY and SYGVKD. This CDR3 has 11 residues. The V end was cut by 8 bases, the J end by 11 bases, with 15 bases between. CDR3 protein: CAIGLTNEQYF. The CDR3 DNA follows: TGTGCCATCGGCCTGACGAATGAGCAGTACTTC.

This clonotype was picked up many times. The chain carries TRBV5-1 and TRBJ2-1; the match to TRBD2 covers 7 bases. Germline V CDR1 and CDR2: SGHRS, YFSETQ. The ends lost 2 bases at V and 6 bases at J; junction bases unmatched: 11. The CDR3 spans 16 residues. CDR3 region: CASSLSGTKGANEQFF. The CDR3, as DNA: TGCGCCAGCAGCTTATCCGGGACTAAAGGGGCCAATGAGCAGTTCTTC.

This clonotype was counted between two and nine times. The V call is TRBV5-4, the J call TRBJ2-1, with a weak D call TRBD2 (7 bases). Germline V gives CDR1 SGHNT, CDR2 YYREEE (reference sequence). V lost 3 bases and J 1 base, leaving 14 bases between the germline ends. This CDR3 comprises 16 residues. CDR3 sequence reads: CASSSGGGGSYNEQFF. In nucleotides, the CDR3 is TGTGCCAGCAGCTCTGGGGGCGGGGGATCCTACAATGAGCAGTTCTTC.

Points on this clonotype: This sequence may be a read error, since a much larger clone differs from it by one base. J is TRBJ2-7 and V is TRBV7-9; weak D call: TRBD2 (7 bases). TRBJ2-5 explains the end of the DNA better; the J call may be wrong. Germline values: CDR1 SEHNR, CDR2 FQNEAQ (reference sequence). This CDR3 spans 14 amino acids. The CDR3 coding sequence is TGTGCCAGCAGCTCATCGGCGGGGGCGGAGACCCAGTACTTC. It codes for CASSSSAGAETQYF.

This clonotype has a count of ten or more. The rearrangement uses TRBV24-1 and TRBJ2-1; D gene unclear. Germline CDR1 and CDR2: KGHDR and SFDVKD. Trimming shortened V by 5 bases and J by 8 bases, and 12 bases separated the two germline ends. The CDR3 loop spans 13 amino acids. CDR3 protein: CATSVSPRDEQFF. The CDR3 bases are TGTGCCACCAGTGTCTCTCCCCGGGATGAGCAGTTCTTC.

The rearrangement uses TRBV4-1 and TRBJ2-1; tentative D call: TRBD1 (5 bases). Germline CDR1 and CDR2: MGHRA and YSYEKL. The V gene lost 0 bases and the J gene lost 3 bases, with 12 bases spanning the gap. There are 16 residues in the CDR3. The CDR3 region is CASSQDWAGRYNEQFF. DNA of the CDR3: TGCGCCAGCAGCCAAGATTGGGCAGGGCGCTACAATGAGCAGTTCTTC.

This clonotype was seen once. A read error is possible here, since a much larger clone lies one base away. The chain carries TRBV20-1 and TRBJ2-1; possibly TRBD1 or TRBD2 for D (5 bases each). Germline lookup yields CDR1 DFQATT and CDR2 SNEGSKA (reference sequence). V dropped 1 base and J dropped 10 bases, with 23 bases sitting between them. The length of the CDR3 is 16 residues. The chain's CDR3 is CSARGSTRGSPYEQFF. CDR3 in DNA: TGCAGTGCTAGAGGATCTACTAGGGGTTCCCCCTACGAGCAGTTCTTC.

Comment on this clonotype: A clone one base away is much larger, so this may be a read error. The V call is TRBV12-3 or TRBV12-4, the J call TRBJ2-3; TRBD1 or TRBD2 may be the D gene (5 bases each). The CDR3 is made up of 15 amino acids. Trimming left V 4 bases short and J 4 bases short, with 15 bases between. The CDR3 region has the DNA TGTGCCAGCAGTTCGACAAGGGACCGCGCAGATACGCAGTATTTT. It encodes CASSSTRDRADTQYF.

Ten or more counts support this clonotype. The chain couples TRBV9 to TRBJ1-2; tentative D call: TRBD1 (6 bases). Germline V gene sequence: CDR1 SGDLS, CDR2 YYNGEE. CDR3 size: 16 residues. The germline V and J ends were trimmed by 3 bases and 0 bases, with 15 bases remaining between them. In nucleotides, the CDR3 is TGTGCCAGCAGCGCCTTAGGGACACCGACTAACTATGGCTACACCTTC. It yields the protein CASSALGTPTNYGYTF.

For this clonotype: A much more abundant neighbour one base away suggests this may be a read error. The genes are TRBV10-3 and TRBJ2-6; unclear D gene. Germline V gives CDR1 ENHRY, CDR2 SYGVKD. The CDR3 runs 18 residues. Here the CDR3 DNA reads TGTGTCATCAGTGAGTCCGTAGGACGGAGCTCTGGGGCCAACGTCCTGACTTTC. Translated, it gives CVISESVGRSSGANVLTF.

This clonotype has a count of ten or more. V is TRBV12-3 or TRBV12-4 and J is TRBJ2-7, with 12 bases fitting TRBD2. The CDR3 contains 14 residues. V trimming: 6 bases; J trimming: 3 bases; junction bases outside the gene matches: 3. The CDR3 is CASRVTSGGYEQYF. CDR3 DNA sequence: TGTGCCAGCAGAGTGACTAGCGGGGGCTACGAGCAGTACTTC.

This clonotype showed up just a few times. The chain is built from TRBV28 and TRBJ2-3; 7 nucleotides align to TRBD2. V dropped 1 base and J dropped 4; count of bases not matched to a gene: 11. This CDR3 spans 17 amino acids. The germline gives CDR1 MDHEN, CDR2 SYDVKM. The CDR3 loop reads CASSLLREHELSDTQYF. In DNA, the CDR3 is TGTGCCAGCAGTTTATTGCGGGAGCACGAATTATCAGATACGCAGTATTTT.

This clonotype was counted at least ten times. The chain is built from TRBV4-1 and TRBJ1-2; 8 positions match TRBD1. From germline, CDR1 is MGHRA and CDR2 YSYEKL. Trimming took 1 base from V and 0 from J; bases not matched to a gene: 4. The CDR3 has 16 amino acids. CDR3 in amino acids: CASSQVTGEPNYGYTF. CDR3 sequence (DNA): TGCGCCAGCAGCCAAGTGACAGGGGAGCCTAACTATGGCTACACCTTC.

This clonotype showed up just a few times. The chain uses TRBV20-1 and TRBJ2-5, with a weak D call TRBD1 (6 bases). CDR3 length equals 11 residues. V was pared by 3 bases and J by 6 bases, with 8 bases between. In germline, CDR1 is DFQATT, CDR2 SNEGSKA (reference sequence). This CDR3 reads CSASQGQTQYF. CDR3 bases: TGCAGTGCTAGTCAGGGGCAGACCCAGTACTTC.

This clonotype showed up many times. The J gene is TRBJ2-7, the V gene TRBV11-2; 10 nucleotides match TRBD2. J gave up 3 bases and V 2 bases, and 4 bases lay outside the gene matches. There are 15 residues in the CDR3. Germline V gene sequence: CDR1 SGHAT, CDR2 FQNNGV. This CDR3 is CASSLKREGFYEQYF. Written as DNA, the CDR3 is TGTGCCAGCAGCTTAAAGCGGGAGGGCTTCTACGAGCAGTACTTC.

With regard to this clonotype: A read error is possible here, since a much larger clone lies one base away. The chain is built from TRBV5-1 and TRBJ1-2; D unresolved. Germline V CDR1 and CDR2: SGHRS, YFSETQ. The CDR3 runs 12 residues. CDR3 region: CASGLDANGYTF. The CDR3 region has the DNA TGCGCCAGCGGCTTGGATGCTAATGGCTACACCTTC.

Note on this clonotype: A much larger clone differs by one base, so this may be a read error. The chain recombines TRBV29-1 with TRBJ1-2, with D tentatively TRBD1 (5 bases). Germline CDR1 is SQVTM and CDR2 is ANQGSEA. V was pared by 2 bases and J by 4 bases, with 17 bases between. This CDR3 contains 15 residues. CDR3 nucleotide sequence: TGCAGCGTTGAATTGGATGGTGGGACGGGCTATGGCTACACCTTC. Translating it yields CSVELDGGTGYGYTF.

The chain combines TRBV7-2 with TRBJ1-1, with 7 bases matching TRBD1. J was trimmed by 3 bases and V by 1 base; bases with no gene match: 5. Germline assignment: CDR1 SGHTA and CDR2 FQGNSA. This CDR3 has 15 residues. This CDR3 reads CASSLELGGHTEAFF. The CDR3 DNA is TGTGCCAGCAGCTTAGAATTAGGGGGCCACACTGAAGCTTTCTTT. Looking up the rest from reference TRBV7-2 and TRBJ1-1 gives the full variable domain: GAGVSQSPSNKVTEKGKDVELRCDPISGHTALYWYRQSLGQGLEFLIYFQGNSAPDKSGLPSDRFSAERTGGSVSTLTIQRTQQEDSAVYLCASSLELGGHTEAFFGQGTRLTVV.

As regards this clonotype: A much larger clone sits a single nucleotide away, making a read error possible. CDR3 bases: TGTGCCACCAGTGATTGGGTACGGGGCGATGAGCGGTTCTTC. This encodes CATSDWVRGDERFF. This chain connects TRBV24-1 to TRBJ2-1; D is perhaps TRBD1 or TRBD2 (5 bases each). Germline V gene data show CDR1 as KGHDR and CDR2 as SFDVKD. This CDR3 has 14 amino acids.

This chain links TRBV18 with TRBJ2-7, with TRBD1 matching 11 bases. In germline, CDR1 is KGHSH, CDR2 LQKENI. The CDR3 consists of 16 residues. With 3 bases clipped from V and 4 bases from J, the junction kept 8 bases outside the gene matches. CDR3 sequence: CASSPRSGTGGYEQYF. The CDR3, as DNA: TGTGCCAGCTCACCGCGGAGCGGGACAGGGGGGTACGAGCAGTACTTC.

This clonotype came up many times. The chain has TRBV20-1 and TRBJ2-1, with 7 bases lining up with TRBD2. This CDR3 spans 14 amino acids. CDR1 and CDR2 (germline): DFQATT, SNEGSKA (reference sequence). V gave up 4 bases and J gave up 0 bases; unmatched junction bases: 3. CDR3 loop: CSATPGGSYNEQFF. The CDR3 DNA follows: TGCAGTGCTACTCCGGGAGGCTCCTACAATGAGCAGTTCTTC.

This clonotype was detected only a few times. V gene TRBV20-1 combines with J gene TRBJ2-7; TRBD1 agrees at 9 bases. The germline V gene encodes CDR1 DFQATT and CDR2 SNEGSKA (reference sequence). Trimming took 0 bases from V and 6 from J; bases not matched to a gene: 6. CDR3 length equals 14 residues. The CDR3 is CSARDRDRAFEQYF. Here the CDR3 DNA reads TGCAGTGCTAGAGATCGGGACAGGGCCTTCGAGCAGTACTTC.